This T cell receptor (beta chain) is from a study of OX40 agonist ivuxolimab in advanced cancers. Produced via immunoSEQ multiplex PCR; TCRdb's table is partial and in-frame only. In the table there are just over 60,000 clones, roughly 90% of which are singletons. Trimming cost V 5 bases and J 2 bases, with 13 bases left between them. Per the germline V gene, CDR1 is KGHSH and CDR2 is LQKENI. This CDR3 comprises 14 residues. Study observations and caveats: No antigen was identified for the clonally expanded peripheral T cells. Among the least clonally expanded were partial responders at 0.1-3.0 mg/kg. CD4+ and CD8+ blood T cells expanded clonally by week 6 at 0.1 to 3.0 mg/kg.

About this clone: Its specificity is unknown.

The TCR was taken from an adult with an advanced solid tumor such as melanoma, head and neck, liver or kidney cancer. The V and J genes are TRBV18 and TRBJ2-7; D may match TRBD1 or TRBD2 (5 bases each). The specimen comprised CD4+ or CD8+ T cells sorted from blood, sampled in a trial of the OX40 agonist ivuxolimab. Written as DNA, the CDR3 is TGTGCCAGCTCATCGCGGACACTAGCCTACGAGCAGTACTTC. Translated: CASSSRTLAYEQYF.